Sequencing of this T cell receptor (beta chain) was carried out in a study of cytomegalovirus exposure and HLA in healthy donors. Study-level points and caveats: Later on, a genetic analysis was performed. It linked a missense variant in DCLRE1C with V- and J-gene trimming of TCR beta.

In the PCR, 60 Vbeta and 13 Jbeta primers were used. The assay was immunoSEQ multiplex PCR, and TCRdb's table has in-frame clones only and misses some. The repertoire includes about 190,000 clones, roughly four fifths of them detected once, and over 2% sits in the top ten. Trimming pared 1 base from V and 2 bases from J, leaving 9 bases between. CDR3 length: 13 residues. CDR1 is GTSNPN, CDR2 SVGIG, per germline (reference sequence). This clone was seen a handful of times. The antigen is unknown. This TCR derives from a woman under 40 in good health and CMV-seropositive. The sequencing sample was made of PBMCs. This chain connects TRBV30 to TRBJ2-7; D not resolved. CDR3 sequence (DNA): TGTGCCTGGAGTGGTACGGTTCCCTACGAGCAGTACTTC. Translation: CAWSGTVPYEQYF. Supplemented by reference TRBV30 and TRBJ2-7, the full variable domain reads SQTIHQWPATLVQPVGSPLSLECTVEGTSNPNLYWYRQAAGRGLQLLFYSVGIGQISSEVPQNLSASRPQDRQFILSSKKLLLSDSGFYLCAWSGTVPYEQYFGPGTRLTVT.